The 4 T cell receptor beta chains reported below all come from one sample, sequenced in a study of CD8+CD57+ T cells in acquired aplastic anemia. It was genomic DNA that served as the template for profiling TCR beta VDJ and CDR3. TCRdb used MiXCR to reprocess the reads, holding one entry per CDR3 protein. The repertoire holds around 180,000 distinct CDR3 sequences, with 63% as singletons. The sample was sorted CD4+, CD8+, or CD8+CD57+ T cells (not recorded which) from PBMCs. The receptor source for this set is a human donor in good health.

Concerning this clonotype itself: Because it lacks the conserved phenylalanine or tryptophan at the end, this CDR3 is likely a read error. The V and J genes are TRBV24-1 and TRBJ2-5, with unresolved D. Germline V lookup: CDR1 KGHDR, CDR2 SFDVKD. V was trimmed by 5 bases and J by 7 bases, leaving 16 bases between them. There are 14 residues in the CDR3. CDR3 nucleotide sequence: TGTGCCACCAGTGTTCTACACGGCCCAGGGACCCAGTACTAC. This translates into CATSVLHGPGTQYY.

In its sample, this clonotype was seen many times. This sequence may be a read error, since a much larger clone differs from it by one base. The chain couples TRBV20-1 to TRBJ2-7; unclear D gene. Germline CDR1 and CDR2: DFQATT and SNEGSKA (reference sequence). V lost 0 bases to trimming and J lost 8 bases, with 14 bases between them. This CDR3 spans 13 amino acids. The CDR3 bases are TGCAGTGCTAGAGATCCAACGGCATACAAGCAGTACTTC. Translated: CSARDPTAYKQYF.

On this clonotype: One end of the junction varies from germline; a read error may be responsible. The V call is TRBV20-1, the J call TRBJ2-3; 14 nucleotides agree with TRBD2. In germline, CDR1 is DFQATT, CDR2 SNEGSKA (reference sequence). This CDR3 has 22 amino acids. The CDR3 coding sequence is TGCAGTGCTAGGAGTCAGGCTTTTGGGACTAGCGGGAGTGGAGGAGGTACAGATACTCAGTATTTT. Translation: CSARSQAFGTSGSGGGTDTQYF.

The chain recombines TRBV5-1 with TRBJ2-7; the match to TRBD2 covers 10 bases. From germline, CDR1 is SGHRS and CDR2 YFSETQ. With V trimmed by 0 bases and J by 3 bases, 3 bases remained unmatched. The CDR3 has 15 residues. The CDR3 reads CASSLESSGSYEQYF. The DNA for the CDR3 is TGCGCCAGCAGCTTGGAGTCTAGCGGGAGCTACGAGCAGTACTTC.